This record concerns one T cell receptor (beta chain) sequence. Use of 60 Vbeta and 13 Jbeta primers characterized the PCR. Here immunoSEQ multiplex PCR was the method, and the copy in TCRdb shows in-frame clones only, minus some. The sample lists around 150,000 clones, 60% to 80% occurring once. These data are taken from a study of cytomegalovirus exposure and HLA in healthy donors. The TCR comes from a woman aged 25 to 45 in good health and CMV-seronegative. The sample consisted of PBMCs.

The DNA for the CDR3 is TGTGCCAGCCGTCGGGGAGAAGAGACCCAGTACTTC. Translated, it gives CASRRGEETQYF. The chain employs TRBV6-6 and TRBJ2-5; the D gene is possibly TRBD2 (5 bases). V was trimmed by 8 bases and J by 3 bases, leaving 10 bases between them. Germline V gives CDR1 MNHNY, CDR2 SVGAGI (reference sequence). The CDR3 is 12 residues long.